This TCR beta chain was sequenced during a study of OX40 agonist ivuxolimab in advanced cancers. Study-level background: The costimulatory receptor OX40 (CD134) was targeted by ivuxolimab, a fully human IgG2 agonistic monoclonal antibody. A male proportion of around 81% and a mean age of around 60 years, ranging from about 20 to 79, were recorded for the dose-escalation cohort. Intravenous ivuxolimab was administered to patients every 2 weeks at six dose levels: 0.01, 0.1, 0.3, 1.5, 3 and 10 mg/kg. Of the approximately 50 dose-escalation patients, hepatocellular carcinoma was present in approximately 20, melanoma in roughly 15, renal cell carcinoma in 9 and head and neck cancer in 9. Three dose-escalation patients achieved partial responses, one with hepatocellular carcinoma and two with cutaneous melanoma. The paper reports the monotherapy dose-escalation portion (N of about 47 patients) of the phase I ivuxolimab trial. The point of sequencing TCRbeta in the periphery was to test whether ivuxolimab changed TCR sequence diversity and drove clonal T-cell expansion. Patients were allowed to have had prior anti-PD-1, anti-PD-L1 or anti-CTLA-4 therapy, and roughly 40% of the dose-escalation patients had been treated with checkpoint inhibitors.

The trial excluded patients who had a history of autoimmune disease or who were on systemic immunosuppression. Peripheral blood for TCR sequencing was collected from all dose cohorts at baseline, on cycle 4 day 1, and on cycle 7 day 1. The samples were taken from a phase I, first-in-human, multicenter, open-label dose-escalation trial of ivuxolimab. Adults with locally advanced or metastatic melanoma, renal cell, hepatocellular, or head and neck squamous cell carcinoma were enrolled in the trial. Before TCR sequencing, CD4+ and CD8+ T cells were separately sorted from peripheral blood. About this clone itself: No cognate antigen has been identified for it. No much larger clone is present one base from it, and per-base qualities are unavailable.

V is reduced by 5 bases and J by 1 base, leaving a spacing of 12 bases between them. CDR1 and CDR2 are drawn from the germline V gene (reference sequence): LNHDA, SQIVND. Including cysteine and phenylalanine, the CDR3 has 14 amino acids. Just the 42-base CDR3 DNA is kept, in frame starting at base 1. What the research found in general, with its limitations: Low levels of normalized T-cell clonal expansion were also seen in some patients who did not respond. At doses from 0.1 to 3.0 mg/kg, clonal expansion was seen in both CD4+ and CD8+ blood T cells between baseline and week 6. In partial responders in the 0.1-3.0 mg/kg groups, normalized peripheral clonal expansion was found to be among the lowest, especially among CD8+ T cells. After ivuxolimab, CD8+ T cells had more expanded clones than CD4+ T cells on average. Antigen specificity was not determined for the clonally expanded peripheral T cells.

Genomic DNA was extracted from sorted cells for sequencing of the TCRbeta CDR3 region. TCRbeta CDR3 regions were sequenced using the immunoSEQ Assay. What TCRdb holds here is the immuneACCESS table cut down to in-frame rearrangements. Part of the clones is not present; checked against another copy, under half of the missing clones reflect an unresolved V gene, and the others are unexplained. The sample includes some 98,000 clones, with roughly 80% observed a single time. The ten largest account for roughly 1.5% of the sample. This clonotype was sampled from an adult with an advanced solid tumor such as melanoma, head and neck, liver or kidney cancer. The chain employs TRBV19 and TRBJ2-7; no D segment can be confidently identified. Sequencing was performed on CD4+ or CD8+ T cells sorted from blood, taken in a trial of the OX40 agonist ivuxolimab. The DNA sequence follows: TGTGCCAGTAGTCTTAGACCCAATTCCTACGAGCAGTACTTC. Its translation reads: CASSLRPNSYEQYF.